This TCR beta chain came from a study of blood T cell repertoires in COVID-19. The overall study: Researchers got acute and convalescent COVID-19 samples from the United States, Italy and Spain.

Germline V gives CDR1 MNHEY, CDR2 SMNVEV (reference sequence). This CDR3 comprises 14 residues. Between the trimmed V and J ends, which lost 5 bases and 2 bases, there was a span of 12 bases. While infection was still active, Seattle patients were enrolled and then followed longitudinally. As originally analysed: Estimation of nucleated cell counts was performed using reference gene primer amplification. Clones were read by immunoSEQ multiplex PCR, and TCRdb kept only the in-frame ones, dropping some. The D gene and trimming were derived from the DNA, and the V and J assignments and clone size from that table. The data contain fewer than 250,000 clones, around 80% of them singletons.

The chain has TRBV27 and TRBJ1-2; tentatively, D is TRBD1 (5 bases). The sample consisted of peripheral blood. This receptor was obtained from a woman aged 60 to 75 with COVID-19, enrolled during active disease. CDR3 nucleotide sequence: TGTGCCAGCAGTCTTAAACGGACAAACTATGGCTACACCTTC. This translates into CASSLKRTNYGYTF.